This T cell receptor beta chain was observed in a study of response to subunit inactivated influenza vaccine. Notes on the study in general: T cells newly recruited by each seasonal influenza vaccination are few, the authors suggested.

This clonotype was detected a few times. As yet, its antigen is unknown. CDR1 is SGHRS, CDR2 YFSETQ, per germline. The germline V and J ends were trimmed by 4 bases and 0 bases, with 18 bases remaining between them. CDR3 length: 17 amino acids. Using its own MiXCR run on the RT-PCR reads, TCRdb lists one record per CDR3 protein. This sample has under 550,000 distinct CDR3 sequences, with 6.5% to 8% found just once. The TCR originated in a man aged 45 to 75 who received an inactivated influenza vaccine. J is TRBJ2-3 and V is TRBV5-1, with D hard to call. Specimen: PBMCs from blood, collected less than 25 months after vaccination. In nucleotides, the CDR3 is TGCGCCAGCAGCGTTTCCGTTGGGATTACTAGCACAGATACGCAGTATTTT. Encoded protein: CASSVSVGITSTDTQYF. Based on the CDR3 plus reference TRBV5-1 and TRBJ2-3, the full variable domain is KAGVTQTPRYLIKTRGQQVTLSCSPISGHRSVSWYQQTPGQGLQFLFEYFSETQRNKGNFPGRFSGRQFSNSRSEMNVSTLELGDSALYLCASSVSVGITSTDTQYFGPGTRLTVL.